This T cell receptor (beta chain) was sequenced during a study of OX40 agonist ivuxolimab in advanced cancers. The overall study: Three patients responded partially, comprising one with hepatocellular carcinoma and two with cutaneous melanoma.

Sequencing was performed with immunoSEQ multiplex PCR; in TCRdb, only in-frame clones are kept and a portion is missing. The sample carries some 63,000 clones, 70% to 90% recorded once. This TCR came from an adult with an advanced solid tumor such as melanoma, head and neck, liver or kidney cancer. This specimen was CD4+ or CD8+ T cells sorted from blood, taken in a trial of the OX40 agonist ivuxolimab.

In DNA, the CDR3 is TGTGCCAGCAGCTTAGTCGGGGGTTTAGCTTTCTTT. The encoded protein is CASSLVGGLAFF. The chain carries TRBV7-2 and TRBJ1-1, with TRBD1 as a possible D gene (5 bases). This CDR3 spans 12 amino acids. V was clipped by 1 base and J by 10 bases, with 10 bases between them. CDR1 is SGHTA and CDR2 is FQGNSA in the germline V gene.